The T cell receptor (beta chain) described here comes from a study of blood T cell repertoires in COVID-19. Whole-study context: Acute-phase and convalescent COVID-19 samples originated in the United States, Italy and Spain.

As originally analysed: Reference gene primer amplification gave nucleated cell count estimates. Clones were read by immunoSEQ multiplex PCR, and TCRdb kept only the in-frame ones, dropping some. V and J calls and clone size are as listed in that table; D and trimming were resolved from the DNA. In the table there are over 300,000 clones, about 89% of which are singletons. Germline loops: CDR1 SGHTA, CDR2 FQGNSA. The J segment lost 0 bases and the V segment lost 2 bases, leaving 2 bases of the junction unmatched. The CDR3 spans 15 residues. The material sequenced was peripheral blood. The receptor's source is a man aged 18 to 35 who had recovered from COVID-19. The rearrangement links TRBV7-2 to TRBJ2-5, with 8 bases fitting TRBD2. The CDR3: CASSLRGGYQETQYF. The CDR3 bases are TGTGCCAGCAGCTTACGGGGGGGGTACCAAGAGACCCAGTACTTC.